These T cell receptor beta chains were read from a single sample in a study of OX40 agonist ivuxolimab in advanced cancers. TCRdb's table, derived via immunoSEQ multiplex PCR, lists solely in-frame clones and lacks some. The sample lists about 77,000 clones, roughly 86% occurring once. The material sequenced was CD4+ or CD8+ T cells sorted from blood, taken in a trial of the OX40 agonist ivuxolimab. Receptor source: an adult with an advanced solid tumor such as melanoma, head and neck, liver or kidney cancer. The CDR3 runs from the conserved cysteine through the conserved F or W. Fields, in order: clone size, J gene, V gene, D gene, CDR3 protein. D genes are given only for firm matches. The size field is filled for only some rows; it gives once, few, many or a size class.

- | TRBJ2-5 | TRBV18 | - | CASSPGLGGWSQYF
- | TRBJ1-4 | TRBV18 | - | CASSRAGATNEKLFF
once | TRBJ1-1 | TRBV5-1 | - | CASSSGTINTEAFF
- | TRBJ1-1 | TRBV2 | - | CASSPRENTEAFF
- | TRBJ1-2 | TRBV19 | - | CASSFPDRSNYGYTF
- | TRBJ1-1 | TRBV28 | - | CASSSAGGWNTEAFF
- | TRBJ2-7 | TRBV9 | TRBD1 | CASSRNTGGLLYEQYF
- | TRBJ2-1 | TRBV20-1 | - | CSARRADEQFF
- | TRBJ1-1 | TRBV2 | TRBD1 | CASNTGTGATQAFF
- | TRBJ1-2 | TRBV4-1 | - | CASSQDHPARYGYTF
- | TRBJ2-3 | TRBV6-5 | - | CATNGIDTQYF
- | TRBJ2-7 | TRBV30 | - | CAWREMRRYEQYF
once | TRBJ2-3 | TRBV15 | TRBD2 | CATDPGLAGYDTQYF
- | TRBJ2-3 | TRBV5-1 | TRBD1 | CASSVRDSLGDTQYF
- | TRBJ1-1 | TRBV28 | TRBD1 | CASSREDRQNEAFF
- | TRBJ1-4 | TRBV7-2 | - | CASSLGHLDNEKLFF
- | TRBJ1-1 | TRBV7-8 | - | CASSPRVRGTEAFF
- | TRBJ1-4 | TRBV6-1 | - | CASSEFGREKLFF
- | TRBJ1-5 | TRBV2 | TRBD1 | CASRYWTGGGNQPQHF
- | TRBJ1-4 | TRBV18 | TRBD1 | CASSFPGTGNEKLFF
- | TRBJ1-5 | TRBV28 | - | CASSFTSNQPQHF
- | TRBJ2-2 | TRBV5-1 | TRBD2 | CASSSALTSVPGELFF
- | TRBJ2-1 | TRBV10-3 | TRBD2 | CAISGTSGSLNEQFF
- | TRBJ1-5 | TRBV6-5 | - | CASSPMADYQPQHF
- | TRBJ2-5 | TRBV19 | TRBD2 | CASSMIGGAGGPGETQYF
- | TRBJ1-4 | TRBV6-6 | TRBD1 | CAGQTGGEEKLFF
- | TRBJ1-2 | TRBV6-5 | - | CASSYQRRATGGYTF
- | TRBJ1-2 | TRBV2 | - | CASTQEGRANYGYTF
- | TRBJ2-7 | TRBV13 | - | CASSRLDGKAYEQYF
- | TRBJ2-2 | TRBV5-1 | TRBD2 | CASSLREGRGELFF
- | TRBJ2-1 | TRBV5-4 | TRBD2 | CASSRTSGNEQFF
- | TRBJ1-1 | TRBV2 | TRBD1 | CASAAGQGGEAFF
- | TRBJ1-4 | TRBV28 | TRBD1 | CASTSPRQGAGEKLFF
- | TRBJ1-2 | TRBV6-1 | - | CASSPTEWGYTF
few | TRBJ2-7 | TRBV19 | - | CASSISPGNEQYF
- | TRBJ1-4 | TRBV5-1 | - | CASSYQTGEKLFF
- | TRBJ2-7 | TRBV6-5 | - | CATTGEVQYF
- | TRBJ1-2 | TRBV18 | - | CASHVGGTNYGYTF
- | TRBJ2-7 | TRBV5-1 | - | CASSPLTGVRSEQYF
- | TRBJ1-1 | TRBV5-1 | - | CASSLEGYGTEAFF
- | TRBJ1-2 | TRBV29-1 | - | CSTGEQDYGYTF
- | TRBJ2-1 | TRBV5-1 | - | CASSSPASYNEQFF
- | TRBJ1-1 | TRBV29-1 | TRBD1 | CSVRPGQGDTEAFF
- | TRBJ1-1 | TRBV7-9 | TRBD1 | CASSFNRGPNTEAFF
- | TRBJ2-7 | TRBV7-9 | - | CASSPPGASYEQYF
- | TRBJ1-6 | TRBV27 | - | CASSLRVLTESPLHF
- | TRBJ1-4 | TRBV7-2 | - | CASSSGPGEKLFF
- | TRBJ2-5 | TRBV14 | TRBD1 | CASSPYTGEVRETQYF
- | TRBJ2-5 | TRBV18 | - | CASSPPAGSQETQYF
- | TRBJ1-2 | TRBV5-6 | - | CASTPGPLYYGYTF
- | TRBJ1-6 | TRBV7-2 | - | CASSSMTNSPLHF
- | TRBJ1-1 | TRBV7-2 | - | CASSLGRSVTEAFF
- | TRBJ2-1 | TRBV21-1 | - | CASSKGVTGRSYNEQFF
- | TRBJ2-1 | TRBV28 | - | CASTVGAHYNEQFF